This T cell receptor beta chain originates from a study of shared clonotypes between healthy human individuals. Study-wide background: Every donor yielded three CD4 naive, three CD4 memory, two CD8 naive and one CD8 memory plate.

Every donor, a Caucasian adult, lived in Nashville, Tennessee. V dropped 2 bases and J dropped 0; count of bases not matched to a gene: 2. The CDR3 covers 16 residues. The germline V gene encodes CDR1 KGHSH and CDR2 LQKENI. Assay: immunoSEQ multiplex PCR; the TCRdb copy retains only in-frame clones and omits some. The sample has approximately 2.4 million clones; approximately 94% are singletons. The genes are TRBV18 and TRBJ2-7; 12 bases are shared with TRBD1. The receptor comes from a man aged 18 to 29 in good health. The sample comprised naive CD4+ T cells sorted from blood. Subset denoted: CD45RA+ positively selected. The CDR3 DNA is TGTGCCAGCTCACCAGGGACAGGGGGCAACTCCTACGAGCAGTACTTC. This codes for CASSPGTGGNSYEQYF.